This T cell receptor (beta chain) was captured in a study of blood T cell repertoires in COVID-19. Study-level information: Researchers got acute and convalescent COVID-19 samples from the United States, Italy and Spain.

The CDR3 runs to 15 residues. CDR1 is MNHEY and CDR2 is SMNVEV in the germline V gene (reference sequence). Trimming took off 6 bases at V and 4 bases at J, with 19 bases between the two ends. Under the authors' procedure: Amplified reference gene primers provided the basis for estimating nucleated cell counts. This table comes from immunoSEQ multiplex PCR, and its TCRdb copy is limited to in-frame clones, with some not included. V and J calls and clone size are those listed in that table; D and trimming were worked out from the DNA. The profile shows 90,000 to 120,000 clones, 90% to 95% of them singletons.

V gene TRBV27 combines with J gene TRBJ2-7, with D perhaps TRBD1 (5 bases). The material sequenced was peripheral blood. The clonotype comes from a human donor in a cohort sampled during active COVID-19. CDR3 sequence (DNA): TGTGCCAGCAGCCCCCTATTAGGGGTCGTTTACGAGCAGTACTTC. Translated, it gives CASSPLLGVVYEQYF.